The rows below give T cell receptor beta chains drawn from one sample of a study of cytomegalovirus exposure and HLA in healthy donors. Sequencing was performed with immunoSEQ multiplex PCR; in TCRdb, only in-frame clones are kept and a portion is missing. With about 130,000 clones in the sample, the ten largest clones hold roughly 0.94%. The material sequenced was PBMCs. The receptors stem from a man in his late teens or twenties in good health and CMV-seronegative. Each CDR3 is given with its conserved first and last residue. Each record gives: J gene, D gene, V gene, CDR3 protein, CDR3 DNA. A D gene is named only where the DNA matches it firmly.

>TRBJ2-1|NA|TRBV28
CASSSYAGRSYNEQFF
TGTGCCAGCAGCTCCTATGCGGGACGCTCCTACAATGAGCAGTTCTTC
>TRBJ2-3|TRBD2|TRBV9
CASSVAGGRTDTQYF
TGTGCCAGCAGCGTAGCGGGGGGACGCACAGATACGCAGTATTTT
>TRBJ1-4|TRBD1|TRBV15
CATSRRDRGEKLFF
TGTGCCACCTCTCGTCGGGACAGGGGGGAAAAACTGTTTTTT
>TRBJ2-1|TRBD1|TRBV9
CASTLGTGPNEQFF
TGTGCCAGCACCTTGGGGACAGGGCCCAATGAGCAGTTCTTC
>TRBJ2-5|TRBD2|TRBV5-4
CASSPGLAGTGTQYF
TGTGCCAGCAGCCCCGGACTAGCGGGCACAGGGACCCAGTACTTC
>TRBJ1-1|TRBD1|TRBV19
CASSIGRGTGAEAFF
TGTGCCAGTAGTATAGGGAGGGGGACAGGGGCTGAAGCTTTCTTT
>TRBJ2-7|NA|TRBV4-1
CASSPRSNEQYF
TGCGCCAGCAGTCCGAGATCTAACGAGCAGTACTTC
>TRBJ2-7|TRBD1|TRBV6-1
CASRDRAANEQYF
TGTGCCAGCAGAGACAGGGCGGCCAACGAGCAGTACTTC
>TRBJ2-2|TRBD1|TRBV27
CASSYGQGGFTGELFF
TGTGCCAGCAGCTACGGACAGGGGGGCTTCACCGGGGAGCTGTTTTTT
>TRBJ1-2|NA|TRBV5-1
CASSLEPPRGYTF
TGCGCCAGCAGCTTGGAACCGCCCAGAGGCTACACCTTC
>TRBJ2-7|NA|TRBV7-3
CASNLRGPPYF
TGTGCCAGCAACCTACGCGGGCCCCCGTACTTC
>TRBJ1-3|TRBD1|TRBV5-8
CASKVGRGDAGNTIYF
TGTGCCAGCAAAGTCGGCAGGGGGGATGCTGGAAACACCATATATTTT
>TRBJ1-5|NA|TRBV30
CAWRAVGGQPQHF
TGTGCCTGGAGAGCGGTAGGGGGTCAGCCCCAGCATTTT
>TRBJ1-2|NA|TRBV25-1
CASSEQGGYGYTF
TGTGCCAGCAGTGAACAGGGAGGCTATGGCTACACCTTC
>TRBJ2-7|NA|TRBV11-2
CASSFARTMYEQYF
TGTGCCAGCAGCTTCGCTCGGACTATGTACGAGCAGTACTTC
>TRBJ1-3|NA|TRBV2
CASKDSSSGNTIYF
TGTGCCAGCAAGGACAGTAGCTCTGGAAACACCATATATTTT
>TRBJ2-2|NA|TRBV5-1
CASSLNTGELFF
TGCGCCAGCAGCCTTAACACCGGGGAGCTGTTTTTT
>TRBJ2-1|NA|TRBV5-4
CASSGGGEDNEQFF
TGTGCCAGCAGTGGGGGTGGGGAGGACAATGAGCAGTTCTTC
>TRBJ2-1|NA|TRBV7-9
CASGRLGSYNEQFF
TGTGCCAGCGGACGACTAGGTTCCTACAATGAGCAGTTCTTC
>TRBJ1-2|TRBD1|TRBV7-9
CASNFGGQGHKNYGYTF
TGTGCCAGCAACTTTGGGGGACAGGGACATAAAAACTATGGCTACACCTTC